Listed here are 22 T cell receptor beta chains from one sample, sequenced in a study of OX40 agonist ivuxolimab in advanced cancers. Here immunoSEQ multiplex PCR was the method, and the copy in TCRdb shows in-frame clones only, minus some. The sample includes fewer than 100,000 clones, 65% to 90% of them seen just once. Material: CD4+ or CD8+ T cells sorted from blood, obtained in a trial of the OX40 agonist ivuxolimab. The receptors here all came from an adult with an advanced solid tumor such as melanoma, head and neck, liver or kidney cancer.

The chain links TRBV5-1 to TRBJ2-3; the match to TRBD2 covers 8 bases. J was trimmed by 2 bases and V by 0 bases; bases with no gene match: 2. In germline, CDR1 is SGHRS, CDR2 YFSETQ. The CDR3 spans 15 residues. CDR3 residues: CASSLERGNTDTQYF. CDR3 nucleotides: TGCGCCAGCAGCTTGGAGCGGGGGAACACAGATACGCAGTATTTT.

The chain recombines TRBV6-5 with TRBJ1-5; 8 nucleotides line up with TRBD1. The CDR3 is made up of 15 amino acids. CDR1 and CDR2 (germline): MNHEY, SVGAGI. V shed 6 bases and J 0 bases; nucleotides not matched to a gene: 4. The CDR3 nucleotides read TGTGCCAGCAGCCGGACAGGGAATAGCAATCAGCCCCAGCATTTT. It translates to CASSRTGNSNQPQHF.

CDR3 nucleotide sequence: TGTGCCAGCAGTGAGACGGGGGGTGCCTATGGCTACACCTTC. Residues: CASSETGGAYGYTF. The chain employs TRBV2 and TRBJ1-2; D might be TRBD1 (5 bases). Germline CDR1 is SNHLY and CDR2 is FYNNEI. This CDR3 has 14 amino acids. V was trimmed by 3 bases and J by 4 bases, leaving 12 bases between them.

The chain employs TRBV19 and TRBJ1-6, with 9 bases that match TRBD1. J lost 9 bases, V lost 7 bases, and 7 bases had no gene match. This CDR3 spans 14 amino acids. The germline V gene has CDR1 LNHDA and CDR2 SQIVND (reference sequence). CDR3 sequence: CASNRPTGGSPLHF. In DNA form, the CDR3 reads TGTGCCAGTAATCGCCCGACAGGGGGTTCACCCCTCCACTTT. The full variable domain, its missing parts supplied by reference TRBV19 and TRBJ1-6, is DGGITQSPKYLFRKEGQNVTLSCEQNLNHDAMYWYRQDPGQGLRLIYYSQIVNDFQKGDIAEGYSVSREKKESFPLTVTSAQKNPTAFYLCASNRPTGGSPLHFGNGTRLTVT.

The chain uses TRBV10-2 and TRBJ2-1; 7 nucleotides agree with TRBD1. With 3 bases clipped from V and 2 bases from J, the junction kept 4 bases outside the gene matches. Germline V gene sequence: CDR1 WSHSY, CDR2 SAAADI. The CDR3 contains 15 residues. CDR3 nucleotide sequence: TGCGCCAGCAGTGATTCGGACAGGCCCTACAATGAGCAGTTCTTC. Its protein is CASSDSDRPYNEQFF.

The chain links TRBV14 to TRBJ1-4; D is ambiguous. Germline V gene sequence: CDR1 SGHDN, CDR2 FVKESK. Trimming stripped 0 bases from V and 3 bases from J, with 8 bases between. This CDR3 contains 15 residues. CDR3 nucleotides: TGTGCCAGCAGCCAAGAAGTACTGTCTAATGAAAAACTGTTTTTT. Protein: CASSQEVLSNEKLFF.

This sequence joins TRBV7-2 and TRBJ2-3; D remains ambiguous. CDR1 is SGHTA and CDR2 is FQGNSA in the germline V gene. Trimming stripped 5 bases from V and 2 bases from J, with 11 bases between. The CDR3 is 14 amino acids. DNA of the CDR3: TGTGCCAGCAGCCTTCAGAGGCACACAGATACGCAGTATTTT. It translates to CASSLQRHTDTQYF.

The chain is built from TRBV28 and TRBJ2-5; 8 bases line up with TRBD1. The CDR3 runs 16 residues. V shed 4 bases and J 1 base; nucleotides not matched to a gene: 8. From germline, CDR1 is MDHEN and CDR2 SYDVKM. CDR3: CASSSPDRVFQETQYF. Written as DNA, the CDR3 is TGTGCCAGCAGTTCACCGGACAGGGTCTTCCAAGAGACCCAGTACTTC.

A remark on this clone: A read error may explain this, as a much larger clone is one base away. Other DNA sequences in the sample encode the same CDR3. This chain joins TRBV10-3 and TRBJ2-7, with 7 bases lining up with TRBD2. CDR1 is ENHRY and CDR2 is SYGVKD in the germline V gene. This CDR3 contains 13 residues. This CDR3 is CAINEGDGGEQYF. CDR3 in DNA: TGCGCCATCAATGAGGGCGACGGGGGGGAGCAGTACTTC.

The chain joins TRBV5-4 to TRBJ1-4; TRBD1 matches at 8 bases. Germline V gene sequence: CDR1 SGHNT, CDR2 YYREEE (reference sequence). The junction had 8 bases not matched to a gene; V was cut back by 4 bases and J by 6 bases. The CDR3 extends over 15 amino acids. In nucleotides, the CDR3 is TGTGCCAGCAGCCATTGGGGGACAGGAGATGAAAAACTGTTTTTT. Protein: CASSHWGTGDEKLFF. Together with reference TRBV5-4 and TRBJ1-4, the CDR3 gives the full variable domain: ETGVTQSPTHLIKTRGQQVTLRCSSQSGHNTVSWYQQALGQGPQFIFQYYREEENGRGNFPPRFSGLQFPNYSSELNVNALELDDSALYLCASSHWGTGDEKLFFGSGTQLSVL.

The V call is TRBV5-4, the J call TRBJ1-3; 7 nucleotides align to TRBD1. The CDR3 sequence is 14 residues long. V lost 4 bases, J lost 4 bases, and 5 bases stayed unmatched. Per germline, CDR1 SGHNT and CDR2 YYREEE (reference sequence). The CDR3 region is CASSIQGYGNTIYF. CDR3 coding DNA: TGTGCCAGCAGCATACAGGGGTACGGAAACACCATATATTTT.

The rearrangement links TRBV7-9 to TRBJ2-5; D may be TRBD1 or TRBD2 (5 bases each). Germline CDR1 and CDR2: SEHNR and FQNEAQ (reference sequence). Trimming pared 6 bases from V and 4 bases from J, leaving 12 bases between. CDR3 length equals 13 residues. The CDR3 coding sequence is TGTGCCAGCAGGCCTGGGGGAAGAGAGACCCAGTACTTC. This encodes CASRPGGRETQYF.

This clone appeared a few times. The rearrangement joins TRBV5-6 to TRBJ2-7, with a weak D call TRBD1 (6 bases). Germline lookup yields CDR1 SGHDT and CDR2 YYEEEE. The ends were cut back, 5 bases at V and 2 bases at J, with 29 bases in the middle. The CDR3 loop spans 19 amino acids. The CDR3 DNA is TGTGCCAGCAGGGCCCAAAAAGGAGCATGGGGAAAGGGGGCCTACGAGCAGTACTTC. Translating gives CASRAQKGAWGKGAYEQYF.

The chain couples TRBV9 to TRBJ2-3; D possibly matches TRBD1 or TRBD2 (5 bases each). Germline-derived CDR1 and CDR2 are SGDLS and YYNGEE. The CDR3 length is 14 residues. V was shortened by 4 bases and J by 0 bases, with 9 bases between the two germline ends. CDR3 bases: TGTGCCAGCAGCCCGGGACGGAGCACAGATACGCAGTATTTT. Its protein is CASSPGRSTDTQYF.

The chain employs TRBV28 and TRBJ1-2; D gene uncertain. Germline V lookup: CDR1 MDHEN, CDR2 SYDVKM. V lost 3 bases, J lost 4 bases, and 6 bases lay in between. This CDR3 is 12 amino acids long. CDR3 coding DNA: TGTGCCAGCAGTTTCCAGTCCTATGGCTACACCTTC. Its protein product is CASSFQSYGYTF.

This clone was recorded only once. This specimen includes other DNA sequences encoding the same CDR3. The V call is TRBV7-2, the J call TRBJ2-7, with 9 bases aligning to TRBD1. V lost 6 bases, J lost 1 base, and 4 bases stayed unmatched. Germline CDR1 reads SGHTA; CDR2 reads FQGNSA. CDR3 length equals 14 residues. CDR3 amino acids: CASSSGTGSYEQYF. In nucleotides, the CDR3 is TGTGCCAGCAGTTCCGGGACAGGGTCCTACGAGCAGTACTTC.

The count of this clone is one. The chain couples TRBV19 to TRBJ1-5; 10 bases map to TRBD1. The CDR3 is 16 amino acids. CDR1 LNHDA and CDR2 SQIVND come from the germline V gene (reference sequence). Unmatched junction bases numbered 9, after V lost 0 bases and J lost 10 bases. As DNA, the CDR3 is TGTGCCAGTAGTATAGAGGGACAGGGGACGAACCCCCCCCAGCATTTT. It encodes CASSIEGQGTNPPQHF.

The chain uses TRBV5-3 and TRBJ1-2; D is unclear. TRBV5-3 is marked as an open reading frame, function uncertain. V shed 4 bases and J shed 3 bases, with 13 bases lying between them. The CDR3 totals 14 residues. The chain's CDR3 is CARSMRISHYGYTF. The CDR3 bases are TGTGCCAGAAGCATGAGGATTTCCCACTATGGCTACACCTTC.

This sequence joins TRBV5-4 and TRBJ2-2, with D hard to call. The germline V gene encodes CDR1 SGHNT and CDR2 YYREEE (reference sequence). The CDR3 is made up of 16 amino acids. The V gene lost 0 bases and the J gene lost 1 base, with 10 bases spanning the gap. The CDR3 sequence: CASSLEYTVNTGELFF. The CDR3 DNA sequence: TGTGCCAGCAGCTTGGAGTATACCGTGAACACCGGGGAGCTGTTTTTT.

The V call is TRBV5-4, the J call TRBJ1-2; the D gene is possibly TRBD1 (5 bases). Germline assignment: CDR1 SGHNT and CDR2 YYREEE (reference sequence). The CDR3 contains 13 residues. The V end lost 4 bases, the J end lost 8 bases, and 15 bases lay between the germline ends. In DNA form, the CDR3 reads TGTGCCAGCAGCGAACCCGGGACCAGGGGCTACACCTTC. Encoded protein: CASSEPGTRGYTF.

The chain is built from TRBV4-2 and TRBJ1-2; 10 bases line up with TRBD1. The V segment lost 1 base and the J segment 6 bases; nucleotides outside the gene matches: 14. Germline-derived CDR1 and CDR2 are LGHNA and YNFKEQ. The CDR3 runs to 18 residues. In DNA, the CDR3 is TGTGCCAGCAGCCAAGGGGGACTTCGGGACAGGGGAAGAAATGGCTACACCTTC. It yields the protein CASSQGGLRDRGRNGYTF.

V and J are TRBV9 and TRBJ1-6, with D hard to call. The CDR3 consists of 17 residues. Germline V lookup: CDR1 SGDLS, CDR2 YYNGEE. V was trimmed by 3 bases and J by 7 bases, leaving 20 bases between them. Written as DNA, the CDR3 is TGTGCCAGCAGCGGTGGGCAGCCCGAAGACTGGAATTCACCCCTCCACTTT. This gives the protein CASSGGQPEDWNSPLHF. The entire variable domain, with the rest obtained from reference TRBV9 and TRBJ1-6, is as follows: DSGVTQTPKHLITATGQRVTLRCSPRSGDLSVYWYQQSLDQGLQFLIQYYNGEERAKGNILERFSAQQFPDLHSELNLSSLELGDSALYFCASSGGQPEDWNSPLHFGNGTRLTVT.